Reported below is one TCR beta chain. The CDR3 length is 14 residues. V lost 1 base and J lost 3; bases outside the gene matches: 0. Germline V CDR1 and CDR2: KGHSH, LQKENI. Some clones are missing from TCRdb's copy, which holds only in-frame ones; the method was immunoSEQ multiplex PCR. The sample shows 200,000 to 300,000 clones, 88% of them seen only once. The data were taken from a study of blood T cell repertoires in COVID-19. About the research overall: Collection of acute and convalescent COVID-19 samples took place in the United States, Italy and Spain.

The genes are TRBV18 and TRBJ2-1; 7 bases line up with TRBD2. The receptor was derived from a woman aged 40 to 55 with acute COVID-19. The sample comprised PBMCs or T cells enriched from blood (not recorded which). The CDR3 sequence: CASSPRDYYNEQFF. The CDR3 nucleotides read TGTGCCAGCTCACCACGGGACTACTACAATGAGCAGTTCTTC.